This paragraph reports one TCR beta chain. Its matching antigen is unknown. In the same sample, other DNA sequences code for this CDR3. The protocol was immunoSEQ multiplex PCR, while the TCRdb copy is restricted to in-frame clones and leaves out a portion. The table shows around 130,000 clones, with roughly 90% occurring only once. This sample stems from a study of cytomegalovirus exposure and HLA in healthy donors. About the study: Per a later analysis, the approximately 690 first-cohort and under 150 validation repertoires shared one platform.

Separate from the 666-subject first cohort was the approximately 120-subject validation cohort, to which the donors belonged. There are 14 residues in the CDR3. The germline V gene has CDR1 SGHRS and CDR2 YFSETQ. V was cut by 4 bases and J by 0 bases, with 10 bases left in between. Study-level findings and limits: Reports credit the classifier with highly specific, highly sensitive diagnosis of cytomegalovirus status. Testing in vitro showed a few CMV-associated chains specific for CMV antigens.

What was sequenced was PBMCs. The J gene is TRBJ1-1, the V gene TRBV5-1; D might be TRBD1 (6 bases). The origin of this receptor is a young man in good health and CMV-seronegative. CDR3 loop: CASSPGQMNTEAFF. In DNA form, the CDR3 reads TGCGCCAGCAGCCCGGGACAAATGAACACTGAAGCTTTCTTT.